This TCR beta chain came from a study of blood T cells in healthy people across ages. A second PCR, run for about 7 to 11 cycles, used a sample-barcoded 5' primer plus a J-beta primer mix. Each CDR3 protein is one row after TCRdb ran MiXCR on the 5' RACE reads. Here the sample spans hundreds of thousands of distinct CDR3 sequences, under 25% being singletons. CDR3 length equals 15 residues. This clonotype was seen at least ten times. An end of the junction does not agree with germline; a read error may underlie this. Specimen: blood. This rearrangement joins TRBV12-3 or TRBV12-4 to TRBJ1-4; 8 positions match TRBD1. This receptor was taken from a man aged 70-80 years in good health. The CDR3 region is CASSLVTGAQGKLFF. Written as DNA, the CDR3 is TGTGCCAGCAGCTTAGTGACAGGGGCTCAAGGAAAACTGTTTTTT.